These 24 T cell receptor beta chains were all obtained from the same sample, sequenced in a study of OX40 agonist ivuxolimab in advanced cancers. Produced via immunoSEQ multiplex PCR; TCRdb's table is partial and in-frame only. The profile shows approximately 70,000 clones, roughly 90% of them singletons. Sequencing used CD4+ or CD8+ T cells sorted from blood, obtained in a trial of the OX40 agonist ivuxolimab. Receptors originate from an adult with an advanced solid tumor such as melanoma, head and neck, liver or kidney cancer.

The chain combines TRBV14 with TRBJ2-5; 7 bases fit TRBD2. The V segment lost 2 bases and the J segment 2 bases; nucleotides outside the gene matches: 11. Germline assignment: CDR1 SGHDN and CDR2 FVKESK. The CDR3 length is 17 residues. This CDR3 is CASSQPSSREYQETQYF. CDR3 DNA sequence: TGTGCCAGCAGCCAACCCTCTTCGCGGGAGTATCAAGAGACCCAGTACTTC.

This clone was found once. V is TRBV10-1 and J is TRBJ2-5, with TRBD2 as a possible D gene (6 bases). Per germline, CDR1 WNHNN and CDR2 SYGVQD (reference sequence). This CDR3 is 15 amino acids long. Deletions cut 6 bases from V and 2 bases from J, with 16 bases between. CDR3 DNA sequence: TGCGCCAGCAGGGGTCGGAGGGATAGGCAAGAGACCCAGTACTTC. Residues: CASRGRRDRQETQYF.

The chain recombines TRBV9 with TRBJ2-7; D unresolved. Germline-derived CDR1 and CDR2 are SGDLS and YYNGEE. V lost 0 bases to trimming and J lost 1 base, with 8 bases between them. CDR3 length: 14 residues. CDR3 DNA: TGTGCCAGCAGCGTAGGATACGGGTCCTACGAGCAGTACTTC. This encodes CASSVGYGSYEQYF.

This clone was observed once. V gene TRBV5-4 combines with J gene TRBJ2-2; either TRBD1 or TRBD2 may supply D (6 bases each). This CDR3 is 17 amino acids long. The V end was cut by 0 bases, the J end by 5 bases, with 17 bases between. Per the germline V gene, CDR1 is SGHNT and CDR2 is YYREEE (reference sequence). The CDR3, as DNA: TGTGCCAGCAGCTTGGGGGGGGCGGTCCTCCGAACCGGGGAGCTGTTTTTT. This translates into CASSLGGAVLRTGELFF.

The chain uses TRBV7-6 and TRBJ2-7; 10 bases agree with TRBD1. The germline gives CDR1 SGHVS, CDR2 FNYEAQ. Trimming cost V 1 base and J 0 bases; bases outside gene matches: 12. The CDR3 has 19 amino acids. Here the CDR3 DNA reads TGTGCCAGCAGCTTAGATAGCCGGGACAGGGGCTACAGCTCCTACGAGCAGTACTTC. Its translation: CASSLDSRDRGYSSYEQYF.

The CDR3 bases are TGTGCCAGCAGCTTTAAAACCGGGACAGTGGACAATCAGCCCCAGCATTTT. This translates into CASSFKTGTVDNQPQHF. The chain combines TRBV7-3 with TRBJ1-5; 7 bases match TRBD1. V shed 3 bases and J 3 bases; nucleotides not matched to a gene: 11. The CDR3 contains 17 residues. CDR1 SGHTA and CDR2 FQGTGA come from the germline V gene.

The CDR3 loop reads CASSRGQGSNYGYTF. CDR3 bases: TGCGCCAGCAGCCGGGGACAGGGCTCTAACTATGGCTACACCTTC. The chain has TRBV5-1 and TRBJ1-2, with 9 bases fitting TRBD1. Germline lookup yields CDR1 SGHRS and CDR2 YFSETQ. J gave up 0 bases and V 4 bases, and 4 bases lay outside the gene matches. This CDR3 spans 15 amino acids.

The gene calls are TRBV6-1 and TRBJ1-4; a possible D gene is TRBD1 (6 bases). V shed 1 base and J shed 7 bases, with 10 bases lying between them. CDR1 is MNHNS and CDR2 is SASEGT in the germline V gene. The length of the CDR3 is 14 residues. CDR3 loop: CASSEVNRVEKLFF. CDR3 coding DNA: TGTGCCAGCAGTGAAGTAAACAGGGTTGAAAAACTGTTTTTT.

This sequence joins TRBV6-4 and TRBJ2-2, with a weak D call TRBD1 (5 bases). V shed 4 bases and J shed 0 bases, with 24 bases lying between them. The CDR3 consists of 20 residues. Germline V lookup: CDR1 MRHNA, CDR2 SNTAGT. CDR3 loop: CASSALFFAPDSSNTGELFF. The CDR3 bases are TGTGCCAGCAGTGCGTTATTCTTTGCTCCTGACAGCTCGAACACCGGGGAGCTGTTTTTT.

This chain links TRBV11-1 with TRBJ2-1; D gene uncertain. V dropped 4 bases and J dropped 6 bases, with 13 bases sitting between them. This CDR3 is built from 14 residues. Germline V gene sequence: CDR1 SGHAT, CDR2 FQDESV (reference sequence). The CDR3 nucleotides read TGTGCCAGCAGCTCCAGACTCCGGGTCAATGAGCAGTTCTTC. Translation gives CASSSRLRVNEQFF.

The gene calls are TRBV2 and TRBJ1-1; D uncertain. This CDR3 is 11 amino acids long. Germline assignment: CDR1 SNHLY and CDR2 FYNNEI. The germline V and J ends were trimmed by 6 bases and 3 bases, with 5 bases remaining between them. The CDR3 sequence: CASRSYTEAFF. CDR3 DNA: TGTGCCAGCAGGTCCTACACTGAAGCTTTCTTT.

J is TRBJ1-2 and V is TRBV5-6; D gene ambiguous. The CDR3 has 14 amino acids. Germline CDR1 is SGHDT and CDR2 is YYEEEE. V dropped 3 bases and J dropped 4 bases, with 13 bases sitting between them. CDR3 sequence: CASSSPQISYGYTF. DNA of the CDR3: TGTGCCAGCAGCTCGCCTCAGATCTCCTATGGCTACACCTTC.

The V and J genes are TRBV6-5 and TRBJ1-1; 7 nucleotides agree with TRBD1. Germline CDR1 reads MNHEY; CDR2 reads SVGAGI. Losses at the gene ends were 6 bases for V and 4 bases for J; bases not matched to a gene: 8. The CDR3 extends over 14 amino acids. Here the CDR3 reads CASSLRQGSTEAFF. The CDR3, as DNA: TGTGCCAGCAGCCTTAGACAGGGATCCACTGAAGCTTTCTTT.

The genes are TRBV2 and TRBJ1-4, with D unresolved. This CDR3 comprises 14 residues. From germline, CDR1 is SNHLY and CDR2 FYNNEI. The V gene lost 4 bases and the J gene lost 4 bases, with 10 bases spanning the gap. CDR3 in DNA: TGTGCCAGCAGTGGTCCGCCCAGTAATGAAAAACTGTTTTTT. It encodes CASSGPPSNEKLFF.

The gene calls are TRBV5-4 and TRBJ1-2, with D hard to call. V was trimmed by 7 bases and J by 3 bases, leaving 13 bases between them. The CDR3 length is 13 residues. Germline V gene sequence: CDR1 SGHNT, CDR2 YYREEE (reference sequence). The CDR3 coding sequence is TGTGCCAGCCGGGGAGGAAACTACTATGGCTACACCTTC. Its protein is CASRGGNYYGYTF.

The V call is TRBV11-2, the J call TRBJ2-5; 10 nucleotides line up with TRBD1. After removal of 5 bases from V and 4 bases from J, the junction contained 4 bases not matched to a gene. The CDR3 consists of 14 residues. Germline assignment: CDR1 SGHAT and CDR2 FQNNGV. The CDR3, as DNA: TGTGCCAGCAGCCAACGACAGGGGGCAGAGACCCAGTACTTC. Its translation: CASSQRQGAETQYF.

V gene TRBV19 combines with J gene TRBJ1-2; 10 nucleotides agree with TRBD1. Germline lookup yields CDR1 LNHDA and CDR2 SQIVND (reference sequence). The CDR3 extends over 13 amino acids. The V gene end was trimmed by 3 bases and the J gene end by 6 bases; junction bases not matched to a gene: 1. The CDR3 loop reads CASSMDRGNGYTF. CDR3 DNA: TGTGCCAGTAGTATGGACAGGGGGAATGGCTACACCTTC.

V usage is TRBV5-1 and J usage is TRBJ1-1; D remains ambiguous. V was clipped by 2 bases and J by 1 base, with 9 bases between them. The CDR3 totals 14 residues. CDR1 is SGHRS and CDR2 is YFSETQ in the germline V gene. This chain's CDR3 is CASSFSAANTEAFF. The CDR3 DNA follows: TGCGCCAGCAGCTTCTCGGCGGCGAACACTGAAGCTTTCTTT.

V usage is TRBV14 and J usage is TRBJ2-5, with no clear D. The CDR3 spans 13 residues. Trimming took off 1 base at V and 5 bases at J, with 8 bases between the two ends. Germline V gives CDR1 SGHDN, CDR2 FVKESK. The CDR3 bases are TGTGCCAGCAGCCAAGCCTCGTGGGAGACCCAGTACTTC. It yields the protein CASSQASWETQYF.

This clone was recorded only once. The chain carries TRBV15 and TRBJ2-5; D is undetermined. Germline CDR1 and CDR2: LNHNV and YYDKDF (reference sequence). The V gene lost 0 bases and the J gene lost 2 bases, with 7 bases spanning the gap. The CDR3 length is 14 residues. CDR3 in amino acids: CATSRDRVQETQYF. Written as DNA, the CDR3 is TGTGCCACCAGCAGAGACCGGGTACAAGAGACCCAGTACTTC.

This rearrangement joins TRBV30 to TRBJ2-7; a possible D gene is TRBD2 (6 bases). Germline V gene lookup returns CDR1 GTSNPN and CDR2 SVGIG (reference sequence). The CDR3 is 14 amino acids. V lost 0 bases to trimming and J lost 7 bases, with 16 bases between them. DNA for the CDR3: TGTGCCTGGAGTGTAATCCCGGGGGAAGGGGAGCAGTACTTC. It specifies CAWSVIPGEGEQYF.

The chain carries TRBV30 and TRBJ2-3; D perhaps matches TRBD2 (6 bases). The CDR3 has 12 amino acids. V lost 5 bases and J 2 bases, leaving 8 bases between the germline ends. The germline V gene has CDR1 GTSNPN and CDR2 SVGIG (reference sequence). The CDR3, as DNA: TGTGCCTGGGGACTACACACAGATACGCAGTATTTT. This encodes CAWGLHTDTQYF.

V usage is TRBV19 and J usage is TRBJ1-5, with D perhaps TRBD1 (5 bases). There are 15 residues in the CDR3. Germline V gene sequence: CDR1 LNHDA, CDR2 SQIVND (reference sequence). V was shortened by 6 bases and J by 4 bases, with 16 bases between the two germline ends. CDR3 DNA: TGTGCCAGTAGCCCTTACGCGGGGCTGAATCAGCCCCAGCATTTT. Protein product: CASSPYAGLNQPQHF.

With respect to this clone: Compared with germline, one end of the junction differs, possibly owing to a read error. The rearrangement links TRBV7-7 to TRBJ2-7; tentatively, D is TRBD1 (7 bases). CDR1 is SSHAT, CDR2 FNYEAQ, per germline (reference sequence). This CDR3 has 15 amino acids. The chain's CDR3 is CASSLGAGGWYEQYF. The CDR3 DNA follows: TGTGCTAGCAGCTTAGGGGCAGGGGGGTGGTACGAGCAGTACTTC.